These T cell receptor beta chains were read from a single sample in a study of cytomegalovirus exposure and HLA in healthy donors. The data were produced by immunoSEQ multiplex PCR, yet TCRdb's version contains in-frame clones alone and is incomplete. The table lists 150,000 to 200,000 clones, around 80% of them singletons. Input material: PBMCs. Receptor source: a young woman in good health and CMV-seronegative. Both conserved end residues are part of each CDR3. The D gene is left open where the match is weak. Rows give clone size only sometimes, using once, few, many, or a class for an expanded clone.

J gene	D gene	clone size	V gene	CDR3 DNA	CDR3 protein
TRBJ2-3	TRBD2	few	TRBV4-3	TGCGCCAGCAGCCATCGGAGACTAGCGGGAGGGCATTCAGATACGCAGTATTTT	CASSHRRLAGGHSDTQYF
TRBJ2-7	TRBD1	.	TRBV19	TGTGCCAGTAGTATAGCCACAGGGGAAGGGTACGAGCAGTACTTC	CASSIATGEGYEQYF
TRBJ2-3	TRBD2	.	TRBV6-1	TGTGCCAGCAAAAGGACTAGCGGCACAGATACGCAGTATTTT	CASKRTSGTDTQYF
TRBJ1-4	.	.	TRBV7-2	TGTGCCAGCAGCTTAGGTTACAGTCGTGAAAAACTGTTTTTT	CASSLGYSREKLFF
TRBJ2-1	TRBD2	once	TRBV5-5	TGTGCCAGCAGCCTCATCGGCGGGAGCGATGAGCAGTTCTTC	CASSLIGGSDEQFF
TRBJ2-1	.	.	TRBV5-1	TGCGCCAGCAGTCTAGGATCACGGGACAATGAGCAGTTCTTC	CASSLGSRDNEQFF
TRBJ2-1	.	.	TRBV6-6	TGTGCCAGCAGTTACAGCGGAGGGTCCAATGAGCAGTTCTTC	CASSYSGGSNEQFF
TRBJ2-2	.	.	TRBV4-1	TGCGCCAGCAGGAAAGAGCCGACAACCACCGGGGAGCTGTTTTTT	CASRKEPTTTGELFF
TRBJ1-5	.	.	TRBV19	TGTGCCAGTAGACGCGGACAGAATCAGCCCCAGCATTTT	CASRRGQNQPQHF
TRBJ2-7	TRBD1	.	TRBV4-3	TGCGCCAGCAGAAACCCCGGGACAGGGCTTGCCCCGTCCTACGAGCAGTACTTC	CASRNPGTGLAPSYEQYF
TRBJ2-3	.	.	TRBV12-5	TGTGCTAGTGCCAAAGGGGTAGAGGATACGCAGTATTTT	CASAKGVEDTQYF
TRBJ2-7	.	.	TRBV4-3	TGCGCCAGCAGCCAATTTCAATACAGCCTCGAGCAGTACTTC	CASSQFQYSLEQYF
TRBJ1-2	TRBD1	.	TRBV5-4	TGTGCCAGCAGCTCACCGACAGGGAGGAACTATGGCTACACCTTC	CASSSPTGRNYGYTF
TRBJ1-4	TRBD1	once	TRBV5-4	TGTGCCAGCAGCTACAACACAGGGGGTCGTGAAAAACTGTTTTTT	CASSYNTGGREKLFF
TRBJ2-1	TRBD1	.	TRBV5-8	TGTGCCAGCAGCTTGGAGGGGGCGGGTAAGCAGTTCTTC	CASSLEGAGKQFF
TRBJ1-1	.	.	TRBV6-1	TGTGCCAGCAGTGAGCCCTCAGGGGCCCCCGACATTGAAGCTTTCTTT	CASSEPSGAPDIEAFF
TRBJ2-1	TRBD2	.	TRBV11-3	TGTGCCAGCAGCTCAACTAGCGGGAGTGATAATGAGCAGTTCTTC	CASSSTSGSDNEQFF
TRBJ2-7	.	.	TRBV21-1	TGTGCCAGCAGCAAATTGGCGGAGCCTGGGGAGCAGTACTTC	CASSKLAEPGEQYF
TRBJ2-1	TRBD2	.	TRBV9	TGTGCCAGCAGCGTAGCGGGGACCGTGGGGGGGGATGAGCAGTTCTTC	CASSVAGTVGGDEQFF
TRBJ2-1	TRBD2	once	TRBV9	TGTGCCAGCAGCCGGGGACTAGCGGGATCGTACAATGAGCAGTTCTTC	CASSRGLAGSYNEQFF
TRBJ2-4	TRBD2	.	TRBV9	TGTGCCAGCAGCATCGGGACTAGCCCTCTTCAAAACATTCAGTACTTC	CASSIGTSPLQNIQYF
TRBJ1-3	.	.	TRBV7-9	TGTGCCAGCAGTTCCCCTAGCCGGGTCTCTGGAAACACCATATATTTT	CASSSPSRVSGNTIYF
TRBJ1-4	.	.	TRBV7-2	TGTGCCAGCAGCTTAGCGCCGGGAGGATCCGCAACTAATGAAAAACTGTTTTTT	CASSLAPGGSATNEKLFF
TRBJ2-2	TRBD2	.	TRBV11-2	TGTGCCAGCAGCCCGGGACTAGCGGGAGGTACCGGGGAGCTGTTTTTT	CASSPGLAGGTGELFF
TRBJ2-7	TRBD2	.	TRBV7-8	TGTGCCAGCAGCTTAGGGACTAGCGTCCACGAGCAGTACTTC	CASSLGTSVHEQYF
TRBJ1-2	.	.	TRBV27	TGTGCCAGCAGTTTCCTTCCAGGCAACACTAACTATGGCTACACCTTC	CASSFLPGNTNYGYTF
TRBJ2-1	.	.	TRBV11-2	TGTGCCAGCAGCTTAGGGGGAGGACCCTACAATGAGCAGTTCTTC	CASSLGGGPYNEQFF
TRBJ2-7	TRBD2	.	TRBV4-3	TGCGCCAGCAGCCAGGACCCCGCCGGGACTAGCTCCTACGAGCAGTACTTC	CASSQDPAGTSSYEQYF
TRBJ2-3	TRBD2	once	TRBV10-1	TGCGCCAGCAGTGGAGCCGGGAGGGCCATAGATACGCAGTATTTT	CASSGAGRAIDTQYF
TRBJ2-7	TRBD2	once	TRBV4-3	TGCGCCAGCAGCCAAGCGCTAGCGGGAATTGAGCAGTACTTC	CASSQALAGIEQYF
TRBJ2-1	TRBD2	.	TRBV7-2	TGTGCCAGCAGCTTATCGACTAGCGGGAGATCTCCGCGAAATGAGCAGTTCTTC	CASSLSTSGRSPRNEQFF
TRBJ2-7	TRBD1	.	TRBV27	TGTGCCAGCAGTCGCCCCGGGACAGTTGGTCCCTACGAGCAGTACTTC	CASSRPGTVGPYEQYF
TRBJ1-6	TRBD1	.	TRBV27	TGTGCCAGCAGTTTTACAGGGGAGGATTCACCCCTCCACTTT	CASSFTGEDSPLHF
TRBJ2-1	.	.	TRBV5-1	TGCGCCAGCAGCACAGAGAGCTACAATGAGCAGTTCTTC	CASSTESYNEQFF
TRBJ1-2	.	once	TRBV28	TGTGCCAGCAGTTCCCCAGGGAAAGACTATGGCTACACCTTC	CASSSPGKDYGYTF
TRBJ2-3	TRBD2	.	TRBV2	TGTGCCAGCAGGCCGGGACTAGCGGCATCAGATACGCAGTATTTT	CASRPGLAASDTQYF
TRBJ1-2	.	.	TRBV19	TGTGCCAGTAGTATAGAGGAGGGGAAGACTTATGGCTACACCTTC	CASSIEEGKTYGYTF
TRBJ2-6	TRBD1	.	TRBV2	TGTGCCAGACGACCGGGACAGGGAGATGGGGCCAACGTCCTGACTTTC	CARRPGQGDGANVLTF
TRBJ1-6	.	.	TRBV30	TGTGCCTGGAGTGTACAGGGTTCGAGTTCACCCCTCCACTTT	CAWSVQGSSSPLHF
TRBJ2-1	.	.	TRBV29-1	TGCAGCGTGGCCGCGGGACCCGCCAAAAGTAGGCAGCAGTTCTTC	CSVAAGPAKSRQQFF